This TCR beta chain was sequenced for a study of blood T cell repertoires in COVID-19. Study as a whole: Sources were T cells, B-cell-depleted T cells, or PBMCs; the material itself was cDNA or gDNA.

This CDR3 contains 12 residues. Per the germline V gene, CDR1 is SNHLY and CDR2 is FYNNEI. Trimming stripped 8 bases from V and 6 bases from J, with 11 bases between. In assigning cohorts, the study relied on participant-reported clinical history. Two negative PCRs, clearance, or symptom resolution characterized the recovered Cohort 3 donors. Original methodology: Amplification from reference gene primers served as the basis for estimated nucleated cell counts. Using immunoSEQ multiplex PCR, the repertoire was profiled, and TCRdb retains in-frame clones only, with some absent. The DNA gave D and trimming, while V, J and clone size come from that table. The sample comprises 300,000 to 400,000 clones, 75% to 90% of which are singletons, and 0.95% to 1.1% rests with the top ten.

The J gene is TRBJ1-5, the V gene TRBV2; no reliable D call. Sequencing used PBMCs or T cells enriched from blood (not recorded which). The sequence derives from a man aged 18-30 years who had recovered from COVID-19. CDR3: CASSAEGQPQHF. CDR3 DNA: TGTGCCAGCTCCGCCGAGGGTCAGCCCCAGCATTTT.